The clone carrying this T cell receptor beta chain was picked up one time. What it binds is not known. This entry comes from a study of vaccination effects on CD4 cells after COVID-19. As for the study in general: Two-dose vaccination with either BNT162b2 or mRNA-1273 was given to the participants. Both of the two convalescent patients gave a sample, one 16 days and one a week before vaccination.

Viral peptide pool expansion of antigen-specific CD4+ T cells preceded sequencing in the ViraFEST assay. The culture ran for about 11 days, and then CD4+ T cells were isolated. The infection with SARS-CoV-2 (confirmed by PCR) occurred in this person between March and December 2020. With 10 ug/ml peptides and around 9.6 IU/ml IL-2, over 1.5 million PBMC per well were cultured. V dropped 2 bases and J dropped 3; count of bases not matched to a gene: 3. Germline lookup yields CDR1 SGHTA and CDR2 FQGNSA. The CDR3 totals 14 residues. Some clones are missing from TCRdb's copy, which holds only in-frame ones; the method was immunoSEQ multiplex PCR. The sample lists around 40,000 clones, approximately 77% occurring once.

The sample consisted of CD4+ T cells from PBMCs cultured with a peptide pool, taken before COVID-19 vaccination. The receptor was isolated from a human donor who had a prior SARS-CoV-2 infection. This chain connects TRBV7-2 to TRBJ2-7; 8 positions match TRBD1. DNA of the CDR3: TGTGCCAGCAGCTTATCAGGACAGGGCTACGAGCAGTACTTC. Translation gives CASSLSGQGYEQYF.